This passage covers 4 T cell receptor beta chains from one sample sequenced in a study of Ad26.COV2.S vaccination and SARS-CoV-2 variants. Described treatment: roughly 20 received Ad26.COV2.S at low or high dose, single or two shots; about 5 received placebo; per-sample allocation not given. After the first vaccine or placebo injection, samples were drawn on day 63. This table comes from immunoSEQ multiplex PCR, and its TCRdb copy is limited to in-frame clones, with some not included. The sample yields about 350,000 clones, about 85% seen once. This material consisted of peripheral blood, taken in a trial of Ad26.COV2.S vaccine versus placebo. The receptors were gathered from a person between 18 and 65 years old who received the Ad26.COV2.S COVID-19 vaccine or a placebo.

The CDR3 DNA sequence: TGCAGCGTTGAAGGGCTAGCGGTTAGCACAGATACGCAGTATTTT. Translating gives CSVEGLAVSTDTQYF. V gene TRBV29-1 combines with J gene TRBJ2-3, with 7 bases aligning to TRBD2. Germline CDR1 reads SQVTM; CDR2 reads ANQGSEA. There are 15 residues in the CDR3. Germline trimming cut 1 base from V and 0 bases from J; bases unmatched to any gene: 4.

The chain employs TRBV1 and TRBJ2-7; the table's D call TRBD2 went unverified against the DNA. TRBV1 is a documented pseudogene. The CDR3 has 17 amino acids. The CDR3 protein is CTSSQGERLAATYEQYF. CDR3 in DNA: TGCACCAGCAGCCAAGGGGAAAGACTAGCGGCAACCTACGAGCAGTACTTC.

The chain recombines TRBV5-4 with TRBJ1-3; D remains ambiguous. Trimming took 0 bases from V and 7 from J, leaving 8 bases between them. Germline loops: CDR1 SGHNT, CDR2 YYREEE (reference sequence). This CDR3 contains 13 residues. The CDR3 nucleotides read TGTGCCAGCAGCTTGGAGTCCGGCAACACCATATATTTT. This gives the protein CASSLESGNTIYF.

This clone was counted a single time. This chain uses TRBV28 with TRBJ2-2; 9 bases are a match to TRBD2. The trim removed 4 bases at V and 9 bases at J, leaving 12 bases unmatched. Germline V lookup: CDR1 MDHEN, CDR2 SYDVKM. The CDR3 consists of 16 residues. The CDR3 DNA reads as TGTGCCAGCAGTTCCATTAGCGGGAGTTCCCGGTGGGAGCTGTTTTTT. As protein: CASSSISGSSRWELFF.